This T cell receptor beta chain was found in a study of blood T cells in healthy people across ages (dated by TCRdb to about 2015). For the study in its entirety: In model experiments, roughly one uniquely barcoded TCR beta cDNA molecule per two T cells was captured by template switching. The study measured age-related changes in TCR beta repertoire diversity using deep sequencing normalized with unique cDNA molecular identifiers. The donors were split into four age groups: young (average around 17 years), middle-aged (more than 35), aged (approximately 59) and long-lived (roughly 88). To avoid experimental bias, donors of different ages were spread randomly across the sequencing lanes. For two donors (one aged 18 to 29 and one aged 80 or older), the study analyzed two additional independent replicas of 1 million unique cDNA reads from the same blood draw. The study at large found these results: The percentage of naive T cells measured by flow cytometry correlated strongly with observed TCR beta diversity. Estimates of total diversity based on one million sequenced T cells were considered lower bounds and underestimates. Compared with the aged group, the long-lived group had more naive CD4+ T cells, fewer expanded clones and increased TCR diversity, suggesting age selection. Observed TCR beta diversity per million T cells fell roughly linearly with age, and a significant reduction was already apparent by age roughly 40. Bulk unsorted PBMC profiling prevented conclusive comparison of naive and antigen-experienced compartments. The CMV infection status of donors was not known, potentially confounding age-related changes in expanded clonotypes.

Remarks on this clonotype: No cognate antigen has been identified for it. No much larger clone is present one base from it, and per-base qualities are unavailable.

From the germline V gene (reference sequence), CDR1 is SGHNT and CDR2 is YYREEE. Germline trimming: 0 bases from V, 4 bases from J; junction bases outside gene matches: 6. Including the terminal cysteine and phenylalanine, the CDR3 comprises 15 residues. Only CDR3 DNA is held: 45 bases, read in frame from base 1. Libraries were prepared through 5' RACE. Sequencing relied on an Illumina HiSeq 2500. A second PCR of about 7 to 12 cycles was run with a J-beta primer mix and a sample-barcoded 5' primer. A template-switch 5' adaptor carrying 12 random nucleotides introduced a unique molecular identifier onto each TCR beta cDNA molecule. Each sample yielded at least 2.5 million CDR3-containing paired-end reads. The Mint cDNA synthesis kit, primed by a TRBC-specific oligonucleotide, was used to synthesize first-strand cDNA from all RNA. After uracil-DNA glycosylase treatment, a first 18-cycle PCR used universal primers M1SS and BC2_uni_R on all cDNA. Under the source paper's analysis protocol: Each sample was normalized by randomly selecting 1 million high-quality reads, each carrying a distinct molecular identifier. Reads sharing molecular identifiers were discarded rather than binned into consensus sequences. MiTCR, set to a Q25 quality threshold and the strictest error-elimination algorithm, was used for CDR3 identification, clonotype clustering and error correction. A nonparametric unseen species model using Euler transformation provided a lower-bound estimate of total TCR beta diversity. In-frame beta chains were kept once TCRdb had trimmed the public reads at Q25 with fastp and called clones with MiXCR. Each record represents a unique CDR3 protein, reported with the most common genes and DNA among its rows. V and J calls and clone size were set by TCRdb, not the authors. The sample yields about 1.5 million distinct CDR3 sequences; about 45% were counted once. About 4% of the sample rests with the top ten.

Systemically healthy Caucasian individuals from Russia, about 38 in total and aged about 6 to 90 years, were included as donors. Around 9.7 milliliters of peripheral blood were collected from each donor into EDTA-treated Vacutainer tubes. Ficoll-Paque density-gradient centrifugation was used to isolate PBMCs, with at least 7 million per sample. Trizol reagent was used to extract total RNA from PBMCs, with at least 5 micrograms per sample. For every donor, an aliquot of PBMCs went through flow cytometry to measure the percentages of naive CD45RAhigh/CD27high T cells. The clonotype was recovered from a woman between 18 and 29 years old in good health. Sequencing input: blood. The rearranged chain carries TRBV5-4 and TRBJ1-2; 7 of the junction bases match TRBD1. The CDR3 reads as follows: CASSLGGDSVYGYTF. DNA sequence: TGTGCCAGCAGCTTGGGGGGGGACAGCGTCTATGGCTACACCTTC.